These T cell receptor beta chains were read from a single sample in a study of OX40 agonist ivuxolimab in advanced cancers. The data were produced by immunoSEQ multiplex PCR, yet TCRdb's version contains in-frame clones alone and is incomplete. The sample yields tens of thousands of clones, around nine tenths seen once. The sequences come from CD4+ or CD8+ T cells sorted from blood, collected in a trial of the OX40 agonist ivuxolimab. These receptors all come from an adult with an advanced solid tumor such as melanoma, head and neck, liver or kidney cancer. Each CDR3 is given with its conserved first and last residue. Fields, in order: V gene, J gene, clone size, D gene, CDR3 DNA, CDR3 protein. A D gene is named only where the DNA matches it firmly. The size entry is marked missing in some rows and otherwise reads once, few, many or a size class.

TRBV7-2	TRBJ2-7	-	-	TGTGCCAGCAGCTCCCGAGGAGGCCGGGGGTTCTACGAGCAGTACTTC	CASSSRGGRGFYEQYF
TRBV15	TRBJ2-7	-	-	TGTGCCACCAGCAGAGACCTACCGGGACAAGGCTACGAGCAGTACTTC	CATSRDLPGQGYEQYF
TRBV2	TRBJ1-4	-	TRBD1	TGTGCCAGCAGTGATGGTCGGACAGGGCGTGAAAAACTGTTTTTT	CASSDGRTGREKLFF
TRBV5-6	TRBJ1-2	-	-	TGTGCCAGCAGCCAAGCAGATAACTATGGCTACACCTTC	CASSQADNYGYTF
TRBV5-6	TRBJ1-2	-	TRBD1	TGTGCCAGCAGCTTTGGGGACAGGGTTAATTCGGGAACCTTC	CASSFGDRVNSGTF
TRBV2	TRBJ2-2	-	TRBD2	TGTGCCAGCAGTGAGGCTGGTAGCGGGGGGACCGGGGAGCTGTTTTTT	CASSEAGSGGTGELFF
TRBV29-1	TRBJ1-1	few	-	TGCAGCGCCGGACTAAGGGGTGCGAACACTGAAGCTTTCTTT	CSAGLRGANTEAFF
TRBV6-1	TRBJ1-6	-	-	TGTGCCAGCAGTGAAGATAGGGGAGGGGATTCACCCCTCCACTTT	CASSEDRGGDSPLHF
TRBV7-8	TRBJ2-7	-	-	TGTGCCAGCAGCTTAGCTCAAACAGGAAACTACGAGCAGTACTTC	CASSLAQTGNYEQYF
TRBV5-1	TRBJ2-1	-	-	TGCGCCAGCAGTCATCGGACAGACGGGAATGAGCAGTTCTTC	CASSHRTDGNEQFF
TRBV5-6	TRBJ2-1	-	TRBD2	TGTGCCAGCAGCTTGGGGGTTCGCGGGAGAGGCAATGAGCAGTTCTTC	CASSLGVRGRGNEQFF
TRBV6-5	TRBJ1-6	-	TRBD1	TGTGCCAGCTCCGGGACAGCTAATTCACCCCTCCACTTT	CASSGTANSPLHF
TRBV12-2	TRBJ2-3	-	-	TGTGCAAGTCGCTCCCAGTCCCCACAGCGGTACTTCGATACGCAGTATTTT	CASRSQSPQRYFDTQYF
TRBV29-1	TRBJ2-1	-	TRBD1	TGCAGCGCAAAACAGGGGACCTACAATGAGCAGTTCTTC	CSAKQGTYNEQFF
TRBV6-5	TRBJ2-7	-	-	TGTGCCAGCCGGACGGCGAGCTCCTACGAGCAGTACTTC	CASRTASSYEQYF
TRBV28	TRBJ2-7	-	-	TGTGCCAGCACGACATCGAACCTGGGGGACCACCGTCCCGAGCAGTACTTC	CASTTSNLGDHRPEQYF
TRBV5-1	TRBJ1-2	-	-	TGCGCCAGCAGCTTGGGGTCTAGTAGACAGCAAGATAACTATGGCTACACCTTC	CASSLGSSRQQDNYGYTF
TRBV6-5	TRBJ1-5	few	-	TGTGCCAGCAGTTATTTGGGTCAGCCCCAGCATTTT	CASSYLGQPQHF
TRBV10-3	TRBJ1-2	once	-	TGTGCCATCAGTGCCTCCAGGAATAAGGGAGATGGCTACACCTTC	CAISASRNKGDGYTF
TRBV15	TRBJ1-1	-	TRBD1	TGTGCCACCAGCAGAGATCATCCAGGGGGCATCACTGAAGCTTTCTTT	CATSRDHPGGITEAFF
TRBV5-4	TRBJ1-2	-	TRBD1	TGTGCCAGCAGCTTTGGGACAGCTAACTATGGCTACACCTTC	CASSFGTANYGYTF
TRBV9	TRBJ1-3	-	-	TGTGCCAGCAGCCCGCAGGACTCTGGAAACACCATATATTTT	CASSPQDSGNTIYF
TRBV6-1	TRBJ1-1	-	TRBD1	TGTGCCAGCAGAGGGACAGCTCAAGGGAACACTGAAGCTTTCTTT	CASRGTAQGNTEAFF
TRBV5-4	TRBJ2-1	-	TRBD2	TGTGCCAGCAGCGAGGGACTAGCGGGAGGGAGGGGTGAGCAGTTCTTC	CASSEGLAGGRGEQFF
TRBV19	TRBJ2-7	-	-	TGTGCCAGTCTGGGGGCCGGATACGAGCAGTACTTC	CASLGAGYEQYF
TRBV9	TRBJ2-4	-	-	TGTGCCAGCAGCGTAGGGTGGGCCAAAAACATTCAGTACTTC	CASSVGWAKNIQYF
TRBV9	TRBJ2-1	-	TRBD1	TGTGCCAGCAGCCCCCGACAGGGAACCTACAATGAGCAGTTCTTC	CASSPRQGTYNEQFF
TRBV4-1	TRBJ1-2	-	-	TGCGCCAGCAGCCCAGAGATTACAGCTAACTATGGCTACACCTTC	CASSPEITANYGYTF
TRBV19	TRBJ2-3	-	-	TGTGCCAGTAGTAGACAGTGGCCCACAGATACGCAGTATTTT	CASSRQWPTDTQYF
TRBV6-1	TRBJ1-2	-	-	TGTGCCAGCAGTGCACCCGGATATAACTATGGCTACACCTTC	CASSAPGYNYGYTF
TRBV27	TRBJ1-5	once	TRBD1	TGTGCCAGCAAACAGGGGGCCTATCAGCCCCAGCATTTT	CASKQGAYQPQHF
TRBV30	TRBJ2-5	-	TRBD2	TGTGCCTGGAATCTAGCGGGGGTTCGGCAAGAGACCCAGTACTTC	CAWNLAGVRQETQYF
TRBV4-2	TRBJ1-1	-	TRBD1	TGTGCCAGCAGCCGGACAGGGGGGACTGAAGCTTTCTTT	CASSRTGGTEAFF
TRBV2	TRBJ2-7	-	-	TGTGCCAGCAGTGAAGGGAATTCCTACGAGCAGTACTTC	CASSEGNSYEQYF
TRBV6-1	TRBJ2-7	-	-	TGTGCCAGCAGTCACACCGCCTACGAGCAGTACTTC	CASSHTAYEQYF
TRBV19	TRBJ2-7	-	-	TGTGCCAGTAGTATGGGGTCCTACGAGCAGTACTTC	CASSMGSYEQYF
TRBV7-2	TRBJ1-5	-	-	TGTGCCAGCAGCTTACTCGGGGGTGGGAGCAATCAGCCCCAGCATTTT	CASSLLGGGSNQPQHF
TRBV10-3	TRBJ1-1	-	-	TGTGCCATCAGTGATGGTCCTGCCACTGAAGCTTTCTTT	CAISDGPATEAFF
TRBV6-6	TRBJ2-7	-	-	TGTGCCAGCAGCAGGGGCGAGTCATACGAGCAGTACTTC	CASSRGESYEQYF
TRBV19	TRBJ2-5	once	-	TGTGCCAGTAGTAGCGTCCTCCAAGAGACCCAGTACTTC	CASSSVLQETQYF
TRBV7-9	TRBJ1-5	-	-	TGTGCCAGCAGCTTTACAGGGACATTCAATCAGCCCCAGCATTTT	CASSFTGTFNQPQHF
TRBV4-1	TRBJ2-3	-	-	TGCGCCAGCAGCCAACCGTGGGCAGATACGCAGTATTTT	CASSQPWADTQYF
TRBV30	TRBJ2-3	few	-	TGTGCCTGGAGTAGTGAAGTTTTGGATACGCAGTATTTT	CAWSSEVLDTQYF
TRBV2	TRBJ1-6	-	TRBD1	TGTGCCAGCAGTCGGGACAGGCAGCCATATAATTCACCCCTCCACTTT	CASSRDRQPYNSPLHF
TRBV2	TRBJ2-5	-	-	TGTGCCAGCAGGTATCGACAGCCTCAAGAGACCCAGTACTTC	CASRYRQPQETQYF
TRBV4-2	TRBJ1-2	once	-	TGTGCCAGCAGCCAAGATCTCGGAACTAACTATGGCTACACCTTC	CASSQDLGTNYGYTF
TRBV11-1	TRBJ2-3	-	-	TGTGCCAGCAGCTCTGCTTGGCAGGTCGGCACAGATACGCAGTATTTT	CASSSAWQVGTDTQYF
TRBV2	TRBJ2-6	-	-	TGTGCCAGCAGACCGCACGGCGGGGCCAACGTCCTGACTTTC	CASRPHGGANVLTF
TRBV19	TRBJ1-2	-	-	TGTGCCAGTAGTACGGCCCCGGGGCTAACGGGCTATGGCTACACCTTC	CASSTAPGLTGYGYTF
TRBV4-2	TRBJ2-3	-	TRBD2	TGTGCCAGCAGCCGCGGGACTAGCGGGAAAGGATGGGCAGATACGCAGTATTTT	CASSRGTSGKGWADTQYF
TRBV29-1	TRBJ1-1	-	TRBD1	TGCAGCGTCAACAGGGGGCTTGGAGCTTTCTTT	CSVNRGLGAFF
TRBV30	TRBJ2-7	-	-	TGTGCCTGGGCAGGGTTTCAGCCCTACGAGCAGTACTTC	CAWAGFQPYEQYF
TRBV6-1	TRBJ2-2	-	-	TGTGCCAGCAGTGAAGCGCTTCCAGGCCCAGCCAACCCCGGGGAGCTGTTTTTT	CASSEALPGPANPGELFF
TRBV2	TRBJ2-7	-	-	TGTGCCAGCAGTGAAGGGGCGGATTACGAGCAGTACTTC	CASSEGADYEQYF
TRBV5-4	TRBJ1-1	-	TRBD1	TGTGCCAGCAGCCCAAGGGACAGGGTTTTGGCTTTCTTT	CASSPRDRVLAFF
TRBV29-1	TRBJ1-2	-	-	TGCAGCGTTGATTCCACAGAGCTCTATGGCTACACCTTC	CSVDSTELYGYTF
TRBV18	TRBJ1-1	-	-	TGTGCCAGCTCGCCGAGGGACATTTCCCTCGCGAACACTGAAGCTTTCTTT	CASSPRDISLANTEAFF
TRBV5-4	TRBJ2-7	-	-	TGTGCCAGCAGTTTGGCAGTCTCCTACGAGCAGTACTTC	CASSLAVSYEQYF
TRBV27	TRBJ1-5	-	-	TGTGCCAGCAGTTTCGCCAGGGGACAGCCCCAGCATTTT	CASSFARGQPQHF
TRBV6-1	TRBJ1-3	-	-	TGTGCCAGCCGCGTTCCTTCTATATTTGGAAACACCATATATTTT	CASRVPSIFGNTIYF